One TCR beta chain is described in this entry. Its antigen is as yet unknown. The sample belongs to a study of T-cell memory formation after mild COVID-19. About the study: TCR clusters were mostly donor specific. Study-wide results and limits: Mainly in CM and EM were contracting CD4+ clones; CD8+ were in EMRA.

TCRdb analysed the 5' RACE reads with MiXCR anew, one entry per CDR3 protein. The data hold 550,000 to 650,000 distinct CDR3 sequences, with approximately 15% observed a single time. Germline loops: CDR1 DFQATT, CDR2 SNEGSKA (reference sequence). The V gene end was trimmed by 3 bases and the J gene end by 5 bases; junction bases not matched to a gene: 8. The CDR3 spans 14 residues. Sequencing was done on a sample of PBMCs or a T cell subset sorted from them (not recorded which). The gene calls are TRBV20-1 and TRBJ1-2; 8 nucleotides match TRBD1. The sequence was collected from an adult woman who had mild COVID-19 (a few samples of this study predate the infection). Cell type and time point are not known. The CDR3 sequence is CSASSGGNRYGYTF. CDR3 DNA: TGCAGTGCTAGTTCAGGGGGCAATAGGTATGGCTACACCTTC.